A single T cell receptor (beta chain) is shown here with its context. This specimen belongs to a study of blood T cell repertoires in COVID-19. Study summary: From T cells, B-cell-depleted T cells, or PBMCs came the material, which was cDNA or gDNA.

Per the original methods: Reference gene primer amplification yielded estimated nucleated cell counts. Profiled with immunoSEQ multiplex PCR; TCRdb holds only in-frame clones, not every one. From that table come the V and J calls and clone size; the DNA was used to work out D and trimming. The data hold under 350,000 clones, with roughly 91% observed a single time. The CDR3 consists of 15 residues. CDR1 and CDR2 from the germline V gene are SGHKS and YYEKEE (reference sequence). Between the trimmed V and J ends, which lost 4 bases and 4 bases, there was a span of 12 bases. The source is a man aged 40-49 years with acute or convalescent COVID-19. The sample comprised peripheral blood. The chain links TRBV5-5 to TRBJ2-6, with D possibly TRBD1 on 6 matching bases. CDR3 in amino acids: CASSLQGAGANVLTF. DNA of the CDR3: TGTGCCAGCAGCCTACAGGGAGCAGGGGCCAACGTCCTGACTTTC.